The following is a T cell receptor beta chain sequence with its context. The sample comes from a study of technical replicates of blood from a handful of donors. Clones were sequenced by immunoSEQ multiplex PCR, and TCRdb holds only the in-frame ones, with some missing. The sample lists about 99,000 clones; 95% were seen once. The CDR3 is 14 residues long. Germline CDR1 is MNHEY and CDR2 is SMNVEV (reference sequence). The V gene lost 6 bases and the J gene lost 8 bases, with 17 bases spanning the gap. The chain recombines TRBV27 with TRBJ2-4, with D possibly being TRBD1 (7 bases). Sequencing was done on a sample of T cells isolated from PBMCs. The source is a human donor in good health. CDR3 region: CASSPLDREDIQYF. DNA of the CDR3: TGTGCCAGCAGCCCCCTCGACAGGGAGGACATTCAGTACTTC.